The clone carrying this T cell receptor beta chain was counted once. Antigen unknown. The data originate from a study of cytomegalovirus exposure and HLA in healthy donors. Turning to the study itself: Assignment to the Caucasian-associated ancestry cluster applied to approximately 80% of the roughly 410 genotyped donors.

Researchers ran the PCR with 60 Vbeta and 13 Jbeta primers. Measured with immunoSEQ multiplex PCR; TCRdb has only the in-frame clones, and not every one. The sample consists of some 110,000 clones, 77% of them appearing once. Study outcomes and limitations: Across HLA loci, a later analysis found differing TCR association rates, with DRB1 most and HLA-C fewest. In vitro data verified a few CMV-associated chains as specific for CMV antigens.

Among the donors, all were healthy bone marrow donors. The origin of this receptor is a man aged 50 to 59 in good health and CMV-seropositive. Input material: PBMCs.

CDR3 DNA sequence: TGCAGTGCTAGAGATTCGGGACTTAAGTTCTTC. This encodes CSARDSGLKFF. The chain carries TRBV20-1 and TRBJ2-1; D is perhaps TRBD2 (6 bases). CDR3 size: 11 residues. The germline V gene encodes CDR1 DFQATT and CDR2 SNEGSKA (reference sequence). The V end lost 0 bases, the J end lost 14 bases, and 11 bases lay between the germline ends.